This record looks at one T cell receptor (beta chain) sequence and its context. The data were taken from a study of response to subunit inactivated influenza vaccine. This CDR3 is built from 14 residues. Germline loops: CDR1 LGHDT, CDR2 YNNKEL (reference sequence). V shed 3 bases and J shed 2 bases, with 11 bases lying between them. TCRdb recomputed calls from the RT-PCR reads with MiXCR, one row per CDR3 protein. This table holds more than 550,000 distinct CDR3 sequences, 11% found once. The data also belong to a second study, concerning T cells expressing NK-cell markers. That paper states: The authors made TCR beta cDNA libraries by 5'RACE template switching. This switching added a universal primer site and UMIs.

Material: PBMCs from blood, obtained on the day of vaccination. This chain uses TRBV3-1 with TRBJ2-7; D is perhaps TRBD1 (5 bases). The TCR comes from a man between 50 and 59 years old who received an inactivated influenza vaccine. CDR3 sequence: CASSQGRVTYEQYF. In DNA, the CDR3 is TGTGCCAGCAGCCAGGGCAGGGTCACCTACGAGCAGTACTTC.